One T cell receptor beta chain is described in this entry. CDR1 SGHTA and CDR2 FQGTGA come from the germline V gene. The CDR3 has 14 amino acids. J gave up 7 bases and V 5 bases, and 5 bases lay outside the gene matches. This entry is derived from a study of blood T cell repertoires in COVID-19. Here immunoSEQ multiplex PCR was the method, and the copy in TCRdb shows in-frame clones only, minus some. This table holds roughly 400,000 clones, about 90% found once. This receptor was taken from a woman aged 60 to 75 with COVID-19, enrolled during active disease. Material for sequencing was peripheral blood. This sequence joins TRBV7-3 and TRBJ2-3, with TRBD2 matching over 11 bases. This chain's CDR3 is CASSPSGGRNTQYF. CDR3 nucleotides: TGTGCCAGCAGCCCTAGCGGGGGGAGGAATACGCAGTATTTT.